This T cell receptor beta chain originates from a study of graft-versus-host responses after intestinal transplantation (dated by TCRdb to the early 2020s). About the study as a whole: Recipients received multivisceral, liver-intestinal, or isolated intestinal transplants. Anti-thymocyte globulin induction was given to all recipients, followed by maintenance tacrolimus and steroids for 2 to 4 years. Graft-versus-host and host-versus-graft alloreactive T cell clones were tracked in the graft, circulation and bone marrow after intestinal transplantation using bulk TCR-beta CDR3 sequencing. Alloreactive clones were identified by sequencing pre-transplant mixed lymphocyte reaction products and comparing them with unstimulated pre-transplant donor and recipient T cells. A cohort of about two dozen intestinal transplant recipients, including one retransplant, was enrolled, and a few patients lacking pretransplant specimens were excluded. Donor T cell macrochimerism was defined as a peak of at least 4% donor T cells among recipient peripheral blood mononuclear cells. Samples from three later patients were sequenced in-house on an Illumina MiSeq with MiXCR processing rather than by the commercial service. Paper-wide results and their limitations: GvH clones were found in recipient bone marrow, and some of the GvH clones appeared earlier in ileal mucosa or blood, which is consistent with an intestinal mucosal origin. The relatively low number and heterogeneity of intestinal transplant patients limited the conclusions. Peak levels of circulating GvH clones were associated with declines in HvG clones early after transplant. In patients with donor T cell macrochimerism, the allografts had high GvH to HvG T cell clonal ratios.

In the germline V gene, CDR1 corresponds to SGHRS and CDR2 to YFSETQ. There are 16 amino acids in the CDR3, from cysteine to phenylalanine inclusive. The sequence is cut down to CDR3 DNA, 48 bases in frame from base 1. V sheds 4 bases and J sheds 2 bases, leaving 17 bases between their ends. In regard to this clone: Its binding antigen is unknown. Within one base of it there is no much larger clone, and no base qualities were kept.

Library construction relied on the immunoSEQ multiplex PCR assay. For most patients, genomic DNA was isolated with the Qiagen DNeasy Blood and Tissue Kit and shipped frozen to Adaptive Biotechnologies for TCR sequencing. For most patients, genomic DNA was subjected to high-throughput TCR-beta CDR3 sequencing by Adaptive Biotechnologies. Per the source publication's procedure: TCR sequencing data were retrieved from Adaptive's ImmunoSEQ software for 15 to 20 patients, whereas a few other patients were processed with MiXCR and VDJtools. To correct CD4 versus CD8 sorting errors, any sequence found in both subsets at a frequency ratio below 5:1 was removed. CDR3 nucleotide sequences shared between donor and recipient were removed because the origin of such sequences could not be assigned. At least 2-fold expansion over unstimulated cells and a minimum CFSE-low frequency of 0.002% (template counts) or 0.001% (read counts) were required for clones to be classified as alloreactive. A clone was considered mappable if detected in the sequenced pre-transplant spleen, lymph node, or MLR CFSE-low populations of the donor or recipient. The cumulative frequency of alloreactive clones was calculated as a percentage of all sequences, weighted by copy number. Entries here come from immuneACCESS through TCRdb and include only in-frame sequences with V and J called. Some clones fail to appear in such tables; in the studies checked, an unresolved V gene covers under half of the shortfall, and the cause of the remainder is unknown. That table gives V, J and clone size, and the DNA gave D and trimming. The sample table records around 110,000 clones; just over 90% of these occur just once. The top ten clonotypes cover about 0.2% of the sample.

Read against the paper, the sample's time point label means: cells obtained before transplantation from donor or recipient. CD3+CD4+ and CD3+CD8+ populations were FACS-sorted from unstimulated pre-transplant donor and recipient cells taken from spleen or lymph nodes. This receptor chain uses TRBV5-1 and TRBJ2-3; tentative D gene TRBD1, with 5 bases matching. The sample consisted of unstimulated CD4+ T cells sorted from spleen or lymph node cells, taken before transplant. This sequence originates from a human donor who was the organ donor for an intestinal transplant. The CDR3 loop reads CASSPARAPHTDTQYF. The sequence in DNA is TGCGCCAGCAGCCCCGCCAGGGCCCCACACACAGATACGCAGTATTTT.